The rows below give T cell receptor beta chains drawn from one sample of a study of cytomegalovirus exposure and HLA in healthy donors. Generated by immunoSEQ multiplex PCR, the TCRdb table keeps only in-frame clones and is missing some. Of approximately 150,000 clones in the sample, about four fifths were seen once. The sequencing sample was made of PBMCs. The receptors here all came from a male donor in good health and CMV-seronegative. CDR3s include the opening cysteine and the closing phenylalanine or tryptophan. D genes are given only for firm matches. Size tells how often a clone was seen (once, few, many) or the class of an expanded clone, and some rows leave it out.

size	V	D	J	DNA	CDR3
-	TRBV27	TRBD1	TRBJ2-1	TGTGCCAGCAGAAAGGGGGCCCCGAACAATGAGCAGTTCTTC	CASRKGAPNNEQFF
-	TRBV19	-	TRBJ2-7	TGTGCCTGTCAGGAAAGGGGTGTGAACGAGCAGTACTTC	CACQERGVNEQYF
-	TRBV27	-	TRBJ2-2	TGTGCCAGCAGTTTAACAGGGCTGTCGAACACCGGGGAGCTGTTTTTT	CASSLTGLSNTGELFF
-	TRBV6-4	-	TRBJ2-7	TGTGCCAGCAGCTCCGGGACAGACCAGGGACTTGACGACGAGCAGTACTTC	CASSSGTDQGLDDEQYF
-	TRBV7-3	TRBD1	TRBJ2-5	TGTGCCAGCAGCAGAAATACAGGGGTAGGAGAGACCCAGTACTTC	CASSRNTGVGETQYF
-	TRBV18	TRBD1	TRBJ1-4	TGTGCCAGCTCAACACTGGGACAGCCGAATGAAAAACTGTTTTTT	CASSTLGQPNEKLFF
-	TRBV10-3	-	TRBJ2-2	TGTGCCATCAGTGACGGACTCTCCGGGGAGCTGTTTTTT	CAISDGLSGELFF
-	TRBV7-2	-	TRBJ2-5	TGTGCCAGCAGCTTAGGGGCCATTGAAGAGACCCAGTACTTC	CASSLGAIEETQYF
-	TRBV27	-	TRBJ2-1	TGTGCCAGCTGTAGCTCCGGGAACTACAATGAGCAGTTCTTC	CASCSSGNYNEQFF
-	TRBV15	TRBD2	TRBJ2-3	TGTGCCACCAGCAGAGAGCTAGCGGGATGGACAGATACGCAGTATTTT	CATSRELAGWTDTQYF
-	TRBV19	-	TRBJ1-1	TGTGCCAGTAGTATAGGGCCAGGACAGAACACTGAAGCTTTCTTT	CASSIGPGQNTEAFF
-	TRBV19	-	TRBJ1-5	TGTGCCAGTAGTCCCGGGTCGGGATCGCCCCAGCATTTT	CASSPGSGSPQHF
-	TRBV27	-	TRBJ1-1	TGTGCCAGCAGTGGACACCTTGAAGCTTTCTTT	CASSGHLEAFF
-	TRBV30	-	TRBJ2-1	TGTGCCTGGAAGGCCAAGGACAGCAACAATGAGCAGTTCTTC	CAWKAKDSNNEQFF
-	TRBV2	TRBD1	TRBJ1-1	TGTGCCAGCAGTGAGGGACAGGGCCGTAAAGCTTTCTTT	CASSEGQGRKAFF
-	TRBV27	-	TRBJ2-2	TGTGCCAGCTCTACCTCCGGGGAGCTGTTTTTT	CASSTSGELFF
-	TRBV11-3	-	TRBJ2-2	TGTGCCAGCAGCTTAGGGAGCGTCGGGGAGCTGTTTTTT	CASSLGSVGELFF
-	TRBV28	-	TRBJ2-2	TGTGCCAGCACGGGGACCGGGGAGCTGTTTTTT	CASTGTGELFF
-	TRBV9	TRBD1	TRBJ1-1	TGTGCCAGCAGCATCTCGGGACAGAGGAACACTGAAGCTTTCTTT	CASSISGQRNTEAFF
-	TRBV28	TRBD2	TRBJ2-1	TGTGCCAGCGATTTGCGGGAGGGCATGAATGAGCAGTTCTTC	CASDLREGMNEQFF
-	TRBV4-1	TRBD2	TRBJ2-7	TGCGCCAGCAGCCCGGGACTAGCGGCCTCCTACGAGCAGTACTTC	CASSPGLAASYEQYF
-	TRBV27	-	TRBJ2-7	TGTGCCAGCAGTTTATCCAGGGGCTCCTACGAGCAGTACTTC	CASSLSRGSYEQYF
-	TRBV7-2	TRBD2	TRBJ2-1	TGTGCCAGCAGCTCGTTACTAGCGGGAGTTGAGCAGTTCTTC	CASSSLLAGVEQFF
once	TRBV19	-	TRBJ2-5	TGTGCCAGTAGTGACAGGATCGGAGAGACCCAGTACTTC	CASSDRIGETQYF
once	TRBV6-6	-	TRBJ1-5	TGTGCCAGCAGTTACGGTACAGGGTTAAGCAATCAGCCCCAGCATTTT	CASSYGTGLSNQPQHF
-	TRBV4-2	-	TRBJ1-6	TGTGCCAGCAGCCAAGTCGGCCAGGCGGGATCACCCCTCCACTTT	CASSQVGQAGSPLHF
-	TRBV6-5	-	TRBJ2-5	TGTGCCAGCAGTTACACTCTTCGGGGGATGGGGACCCAGTACTTC	CASSYTLRGMGTQYF
-	TRBV27	TRBD1	TRBJ2-1	TGTGCCAGCAGTCCCAACTCGGGACAGGGGGCCATTGAGCAGTTCTTC	CASSPNSGQGAIEQFF
-	TRBV9	TRBD1	TRBJ2-2	TGTGCCAGCAGCGCGCGGGTGGCACAGGGGGCGTACACCGGGGAGCTGTTTTTT	CASSARVAQGAYTGELFF
-	TRBV30	TRBD1	TRBJ1-2	TGTGCCTGGAGAACCTCAGGGGGCTCTGGCTACACCTTC	CAWRTSGGSGYTF
once	TRBV30	TRBD1	TRBJ2-3	TGTGCCTGGAGTTTAGGGACAGGATCAAGCACAGATACGCAGTATTTT	CAWSLGTGSSTDTQYF
-	TRBV11-1	TRBD2	TRBJ2-7	TGTGCCAGCAGCTTCGGACTAGCGGCCTCCTACGAGCAGTACTTC	CASSFGLAASYEQYF
-	TRBV9	TRBD2	TRBJ2-7	TGTGCCAGCAGCGTAGGGGCGGGAGGGGACGAGCAGTACTTC	CASSVGAGGDEQYF
-	TRBV27	-	TRBJ1-5	TGTGCCAGCAGTTTATTGGGAGAGCCCCAGCATTTT	CASSLLGEPQHF